A selection of T cell receptor beta chains follows, all from one sample in a study of blood T cells in healthy people across ages. TCRdb re-analysed the 5' RACE reads in MiXCR, keeping a single row per CDR3 protein. There are about 1,600,000 distinct CDR3 sequences in the sample; around two fifths occur only once, and roughly 8.2% lies in the top ten. Sample: blood. The receptors were sampled from a woman in her late teens or twenties in good health. The CDR3 runs from the conserved cysteine through the conserved F or W. A D gene is named only where the DNA matches it firmly. For some rows the clone size is stated as once, few or many, or as a class when expanded; others skip it.

clone size: once
J gene: TRBJ2-7
D gene: NA
CDR3 length: 14
V gene: TRBV12-3/TRBV12-4
CDR3 protein: CASSLVSPGDEQYF
CDR3 DNA: TGTGCCAGCAGTTTAGTGTCTCCCGGAGATGAGCAGTACTTC

clone size: NA
J gene: TRBJ2-1
D gene: TRBD2
CDR3 length: 16
V gene: TRBV20-1
CDR3 protein: CSARPIAGGLTNEQFF
CDR3 DNA: TGCAGTGCTAGACCGATAGCGGGGGGACTGACCAATGAGCAGTTCTTC

clone size: few
J gene: TRBJ1-1
D gene: NA
CDR3 length: 16
V gene: TRBV14
CDR3 protein: CASSPPGRGPGAEAFF
CDR3 DNA: TGTGCCAGCAGCCCCCCAGGGAGGGGACCCGGCGCTGAAGCTTTCTTT

clone size: few
J gene: TRBJ2-3
D gene: TRBD2
CDR3 length: 17
V gene: TRBV3-1
CDR3 protein: CASSYRTSGDFTDTQYF
CDR3 DNA: TGTGCCAGCAGCTACCGGACTAGCGGGGACTTCACAGATACGCAGTATTTT

clone size: NA
J gene: TRBJ2-1
D gene: NA
CDR3 length: 15
V gene: TRBV7-9
CDR3 protein: CASSLVAVAHNEQFF
CDR3 DNA: TGTGCCAGCAGCTTAGTCGCCGTCGCGCACAATGAGCAGTTCTTC

clone size: NA
J gene: TRBJ2-3
D gene: TRBD2
CDR3 length: 15
V gene: TRBV6-5
CDR3 protein: CATQGLAGRTDTQYF
CDR3 DNA: TGTGCCACCCAGGGACTAGCGGGGCGCACAGATACGCAGTATTTT

clone size: NA
J gene: TRBJ2-7
D gene: NA
CDR3 length: 14
V gene: TRBV7-8
CDR3 protein: CASRRIADTWEQYF
CDR3 DNA: TGTGCCAGTAGGAGGATAGCGGACACGTGGGAGCAGTACTTC

clone size: once
J gene: TRBJ1-2
D gene: NA
CDR3 length: 16
V gene: TRBV5-3
CDR3 protein: CASSFDPGRANYGYTF
CDR3 DNA: TGTGCCAGCAGCTTTGATCCGGGGAGGGCGAACTACGGCTACACCTTC

clone size: few
J gene: TRBJ2-6
D gene: NA
CDR3 length: 14
V gene: TRBV7-8
CDR3 protein: CASSYVSGANVLTF
CDR3 DNA: TGTGCCAGCAGCTACGTCTCTGGGGCCAACGTCCTGACTTTC

clone size: NA
J gene: TRBJ2-7
D gene: TRBD1
CDR3 length: 17
V gene: TRBV6-5
CDR3 protein: CASSSPREGGFVHEQYF
CDR3 DNA: TGTGCCAGCAGTTCCCCCCGCGAAGGGGGCTTTGTTCACGAGCAGTACTTC

clone size: many
J gene: TRBJ2-1
D gene: NA
CDR3 length: 14
V gene: TRBV7-9
CDR3 protein: CASSPRGTYNEQFF
CDR3 DNA: TGTGCCAGCAGCCCAAGAGGGACGTACAATGAGCAGTTCTTC

clone size: NA
J gene: TRBJ1-3
D gene: NA
CDR3 length: 12
V gene: TRBV12-3/TRBV12-4
CDR3 protein: CASKKGRNTIYF
CDR3 DNA: TGTGCCAGCAAAAAGGGTCGAAACACCATATATTTT

clone size: NA
J gene: TRBJ1-5
D gene: NA
CDR3 length: 13
V gene: TRBV5-5
CDR3 protein: CASSPRAGDPQHF
CDR3 DNA: TGTGCCAGCAGCCCACGGGCGGGGGATCCCCAGCATTTT

clone size: NA
J gene: TRBJ2-6
D gene: NA
CDR3 length: 19
V gene: TRBV11-2
CDR3 protein: CASSPRWKGGISGANVLTF
CDR3 DNA: TGTGCCAGCAGCCCCCGCTGGAAGGGAGGTATCTCTGGGGCCAACGTCCTGACTTTC

clone size: NA
J gene: TRBJ2-3
D gene: NA
CDR3 length: 15
V gene: TRBV19
CDR3 protein: CASSIDGARTDTQYF
CDR3 DNA: TGTGCCAGTAGTATAGATGGTGCTCGCACAGATACGCAGTATTTT

clone size: NA
J gene: TRBJ2-1
D gene: TRBD2
CDR3 length: 16
V gene: TRBV9
CDR3 protein: CASSVGLAVGYNEQFF
CDR3 DNA: TGTGCCAGCAGCGTAGGACTAGCGGTGGGTTACAATGAGCAGTTCTTC

clone size: NA
J gene: TRBJ2-1
D gene: NA
CDR3 length: 11
V gene: TRBV20-1
CDR3 protein: CSAPPKNEQFF
CDR3 DNA: TGCAGTGCTCCTCCTAAGAATGAGCAGTTCTTC

clone size: NA
J gene: TRBJ2-3
D gene: TRBD2
CDR3 length: 15
V gene: TRBV20-1
CDR3 protein: CSAKRLAGSTDTQYF
CDR3 DNA: TGCAGTGCAAAACGACTAGCGGGGAGCACAGATACGCAGTATTTT

clone size: few
J gene: TRBJ2-5
D gene: TRBD1
CDR3 length: 14
V gene: TRBV20-1
CDR3 protein: CSATGTGGTETQYF
CDR3 DNA: TGCAGTGCTACCGGGACAGGGGGGACGGAGACCCAGTACTTC

clone size: NA
J gene: TRBJ2-4
D gene: NA
CDR3 length: 15
V gene: TRBV6-5
CDR3 protein: CASSYGTLAKNIQYF
CDR3 DNA: TGTGCCAGCAGTTACGGGACCTTAGCCAAAAACATTCAGTACTTC

clone size: NA
J gene: TRBJ1-4
D gene: NA
CDR3 length: 15
V gene: TRBV12-3/TRBV12-4
CDR3 protein: CASSLSGRGNEKLFF
CDR3 DNA: TGTGCCAGCAGTTTATCGGGCAGGGGTAATGAAAAACTGTTTTTT

clone size: NA
J gene: TRBJ1-4
D gene: TRBD1
CDR3 length: 16
V gene: TRBV7-2
CDR3 protein: CASSRDRGAANEKLFF
CDR3 DNA: TGTGCCAGCAGCCGGGACAGGGGGGCTGCTAATGAAAAACTGTTTTTT

clone size: few
J gene: TRBJ1-1
D gene: NA
CDR3 length: 15
V gene: TRBV27
CDR3 protein: CASSPYTFMNTEAFF
CDR3 DNA: TGTGCCAGCAGTCCATACACGTTCATGAACACTGAAGCTTTCTTT

clone size: once
J gene: TRBJ1-1
D gene: TRBD1
CDR3 length: 15
V gene: TRBV6-5
CDR3 protein: CASSYSFGTECEAFF
CDR3 DNA: TGTGCCAGCAGTTACTCGTTCGGGACAGAATGTGAAGCTTTCTTT

clone size: NA
J gene: TRBJ2-3
D gene: TRBD2
CDR3 length: 16
V gene: TRBV7-2
CDR3 protein: CASSRGLAEGTDTQYF
CDR3 DNA: TGTGCCAGCAGCCGGGGACTAGCGGAGGGCACAGATACGCAGTATTTT

clone size: NA
J gene: TRBJ1-3
D gene: TRBD1
CDR3 length: 15
V gene: TRBV6-5
CDR3 protein: CASSLTTGQGNTIYF
CDR3 DNA: TGTGCCAGCAGCCTTACCACGGGACAGGGAAACACCATATATTTT

clone size: few
J gene: TRBJ2-1
D gene: NA
CDR3 length: 16
V gene: TRBV4-1
CDR3 protein: CASSQVGTGQYNEQFF
CDR3 DNA: TGCGCCAGCAGCCAAGTCGGGACGGGCCAGTACAATGAGCAGTTCTTC

clone size: NA
J gene: TRBJ2-5
D gene: NA
CDR3 length: 15
V gene: TRBV28
CDR3 protein: CASSSRTRPQETQYF
CDR3 DNA: TGTGCCAGCAGTTCTCGGACCCGGCCCCAAGAGACCCAGTACTTC

clone size: NA
J gene: TRBJ1-1
D gene: NA
CDR3 length: 13
V gene: TRBV7-6
CDR3 protein: CASSLVEGDRAFF
CDR3 DNA: TGTGCCAGCAGCCTAGTTGAGGGGGATCGGGCTTTCTTT

clone size: NA
J gene: TRBJ2-5
D gene: NA
CDR3 length: 14
V gene: TRBV2
CDR3 protein: CASSEWGRGETQYF
CDR3 DNA: TGTGCCAGCAGTGAATGGGGCCGGGGTGAGACCCAGTACTTC

clone size: NA
J gene: TRBJ2-1
D gene: NA
CDR3 length: 16
V gene: TRBV2
CDR3 protein: CATPLGWGSSYNEQFF
CDR3 DNA: TGTGCCACCCCACTGGGGTGGGGGAGCTCCTACAATGAGCAGTTCTTC

clone size: few
J gene: TRBJ2-1
D gene: TRBD2
CDR3 length: 15
V gene: TRBV7-6
CDR3 protein: CASSLASGGGSEQFF
CDR3 DNA: TGTGCCAGCAGCTTAGCGAGCGGGGGTGGTTCTGAGCAGTTCTTC

clone size: NA
J gene: TRBJ2-7
D gene: NA
CDR3 length: 14
V gene: TRBV28
CDR3 protein: CASSLVRRPYEQYF
CDR3 DNA: TGTGCCAGCAGTTTAGTCAGGAGGCCCTACGAGCAGTACTTC

clone size: once
J gene: TRBJ1-2
D gene: NA
CDR3 length: 13
V gene: TRBV12-3/TRBV12-4
CDR3 protein: CASSSRQSYGYTF
CDR3 DNA: TGTGCCAGCAGTTCCCGACAGTCGTATGGCTACACCTTC

clone size: NA
J gene: TRBJ1-1
D gene: TRBD1
CDR3 length: 13
V gene: TRBV20-1
CDR3 protein: CSARGSTGFEAFF
CDR3 DNA: TGCAGTGCTAGGGGATCGACAGGGTTTGAAGCTTTCTTT

clone size: NA
J gene: TRBJ1-2
D gene: TRBD1
CDR3 length: 12
V gene: TRBV12-3/TRBV12-4
CDR3 protein: CASRGTGYGCTF
CDR3 DNA: TGTGCCAGCAGGGGGACAGGCTATGGCTGCACCTTC

clone size: NA
J gene: TRBJ2-2
D gene: NA
CDR3 length: 14
V gene: TRBV7-9
CDR3 protein: CARENKGNTGELFF
CDR3 DNA: TGTGCCAGGGAGAATAAGGGAAACACCGGGGAGCTGTTTTTT

clone size: NA
J gene: TRBJ1-4
D gene: NA
CDR3 length: 15
V gene: TRBV6-5
CDR3 protein: CASSFLSGTEEKLFF
CDR3 DNA: TGTGCCAGCAGTTTCCTTTCCGGGACGGAAGAAAAACTGTTTTTT

clone size: NA
J gene: TRBJ2-7
D gene: TRBD2
CDR3 length: 16
V gene: TRBV5-1
CDR3 protein: CASSFRAGGETYEQYF
CDR3 DNA: TGCGCCAGCAGCTTTCGAGCGGGAGGGGAAACCTACGAGCAGTACTTC

clone size: NA
J gene: TRBJ2-1
D gene: TRBD2
CDR3 length: 19
V gene: TRBV27
CDR3 protein: CASSRPGLAGEKAINEQFF
CDR3 DNA: TGTGCCAGCAGTAGACCGGGACTAGCGGGAGAGAAGGCAATAAATGAGCAGTTCTTC